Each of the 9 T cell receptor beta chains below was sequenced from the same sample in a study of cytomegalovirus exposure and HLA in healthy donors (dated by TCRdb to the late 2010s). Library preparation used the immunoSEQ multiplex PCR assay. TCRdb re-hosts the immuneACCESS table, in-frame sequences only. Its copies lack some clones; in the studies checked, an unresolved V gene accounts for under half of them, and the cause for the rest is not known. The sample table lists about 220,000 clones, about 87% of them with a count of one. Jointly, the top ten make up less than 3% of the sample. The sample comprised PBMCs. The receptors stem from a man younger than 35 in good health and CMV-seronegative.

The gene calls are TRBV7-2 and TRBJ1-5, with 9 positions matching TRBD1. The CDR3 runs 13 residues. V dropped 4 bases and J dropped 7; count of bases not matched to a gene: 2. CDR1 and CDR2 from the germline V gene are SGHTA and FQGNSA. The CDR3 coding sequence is TGTGCCAGCAGCTGGGACAGGGACCAGCCCCAGCATTTT. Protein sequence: CASSWDRDQPQHF.

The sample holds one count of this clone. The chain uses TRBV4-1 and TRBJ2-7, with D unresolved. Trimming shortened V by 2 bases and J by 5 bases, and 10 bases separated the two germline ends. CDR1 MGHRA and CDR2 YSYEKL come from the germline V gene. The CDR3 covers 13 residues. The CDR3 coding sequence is TGCGCCAGCAGCCAACCTTCCCTCGACGAGCAGTACTTC. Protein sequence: CASSQPSLDEQYF.

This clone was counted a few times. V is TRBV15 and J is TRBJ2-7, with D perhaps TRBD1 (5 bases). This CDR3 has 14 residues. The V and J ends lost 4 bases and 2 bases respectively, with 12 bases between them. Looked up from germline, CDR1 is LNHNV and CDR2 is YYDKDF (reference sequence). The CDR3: CATSMAAGPYEQYF. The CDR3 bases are TGTGCCACCAGCATGGCGGCAGGGCCCTACGAGCAGTACTTC.

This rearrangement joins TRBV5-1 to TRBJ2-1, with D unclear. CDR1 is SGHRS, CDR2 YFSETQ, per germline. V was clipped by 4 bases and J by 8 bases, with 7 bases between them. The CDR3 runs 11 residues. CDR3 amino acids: CASSIDYEQFF. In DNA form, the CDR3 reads TGCGCCAGCAGCATCGACTATGAGCAGTTCTTC.

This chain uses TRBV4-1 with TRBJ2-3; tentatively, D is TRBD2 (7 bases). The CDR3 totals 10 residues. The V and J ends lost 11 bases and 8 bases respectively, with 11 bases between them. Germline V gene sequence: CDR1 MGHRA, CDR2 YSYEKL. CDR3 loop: CAAGASTQYF. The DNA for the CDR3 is TGCGCCGCGGGGGCGAGTACGCAGTATTTT.

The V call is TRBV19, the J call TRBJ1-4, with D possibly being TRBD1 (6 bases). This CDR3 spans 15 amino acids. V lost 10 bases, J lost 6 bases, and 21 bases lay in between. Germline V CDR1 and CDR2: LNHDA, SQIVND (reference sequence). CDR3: CATSWGGFSDEKLFF. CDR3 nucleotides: TGTGCCACCTCCTGGGGGGGCTTCTCGGATGAAAAACTGTTTTTT.

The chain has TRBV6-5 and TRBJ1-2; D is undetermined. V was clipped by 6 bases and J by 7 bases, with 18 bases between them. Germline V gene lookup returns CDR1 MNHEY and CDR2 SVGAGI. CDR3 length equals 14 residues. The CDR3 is CASREEAVPSGYTF. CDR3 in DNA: TGTGCCAGCAGGGAAGAGGCGGTCCCTAGTGGCTACACCTTC.

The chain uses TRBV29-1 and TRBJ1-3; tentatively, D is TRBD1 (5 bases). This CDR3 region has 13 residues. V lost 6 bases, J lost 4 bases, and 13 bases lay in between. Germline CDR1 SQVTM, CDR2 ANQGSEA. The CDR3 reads CSVSQGSGNTIYF. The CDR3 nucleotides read TGCAGCGTGTCCCAGGGTTCAGGAAACACCATATATTTT.

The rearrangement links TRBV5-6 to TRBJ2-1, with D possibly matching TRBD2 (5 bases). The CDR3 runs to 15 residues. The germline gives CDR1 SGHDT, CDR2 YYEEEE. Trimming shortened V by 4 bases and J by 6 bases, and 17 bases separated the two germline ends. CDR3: CASSTDTSGTNEQFF. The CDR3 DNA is TGTGCCAGCAGCACCGATACCTCGGGAACCAATGAGCAGTTCTTC.